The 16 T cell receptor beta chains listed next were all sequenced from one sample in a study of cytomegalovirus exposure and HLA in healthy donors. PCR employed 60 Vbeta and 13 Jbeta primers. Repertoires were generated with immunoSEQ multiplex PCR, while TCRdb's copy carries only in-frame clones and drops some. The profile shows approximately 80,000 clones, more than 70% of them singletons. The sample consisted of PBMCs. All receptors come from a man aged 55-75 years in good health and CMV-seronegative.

The CDR3 spells CASSRRTMNNEQFF. CDR3 sequence (DNA): TGTGCCAGCAGCAGACGTACTATGAACAATGAGCAGTTCTTC. The chain is built from TRBV13 and TRBJ2-1; D remains unclear. In germline, CDR1 is PRHDT, CDR2 FYEKMQ (reference sequence). Between the trimmed V and J ends, which lost 5 bases and 5 bases, there was a span of 13 bases. There are 14 residues in the CDR3. The complete variable domain, with remaining parts taken from reference TRBV13 and TRBJ2-1, reads AAGVIQSPRHLIKEKRETATLKCYPIPRHDTVYWYQQGPGQDPQFLISFYEKMQSDKGSIPDRFSAQQFSDYHSELNMSSLELGDSALYFCASSRRTMNNEQFFGPGTRLTVL.

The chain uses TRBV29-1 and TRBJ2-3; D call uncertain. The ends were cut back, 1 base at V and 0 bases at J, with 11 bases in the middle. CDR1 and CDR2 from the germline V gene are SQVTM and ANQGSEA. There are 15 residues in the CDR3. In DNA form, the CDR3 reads TGCAGCGTTGAAGCCCTGATCACTAGCACAGATACGCAGTATTTT. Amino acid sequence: CSVEALITSTDTQYF.

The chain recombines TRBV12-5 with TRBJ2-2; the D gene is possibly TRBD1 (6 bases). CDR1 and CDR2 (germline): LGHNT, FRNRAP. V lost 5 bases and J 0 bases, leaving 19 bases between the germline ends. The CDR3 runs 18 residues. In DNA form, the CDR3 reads TGTGCTAGTGGTCCCCGGACAGTCCAAAGTCCGAACACCGGGGAGCTGTTTTTT. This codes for CASGPRTVQSPNTGELFF.

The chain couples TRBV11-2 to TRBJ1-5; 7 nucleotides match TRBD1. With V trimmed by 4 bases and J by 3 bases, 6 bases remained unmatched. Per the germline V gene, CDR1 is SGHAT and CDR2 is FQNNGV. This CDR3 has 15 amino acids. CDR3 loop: CASSSQGRVNQPQHF. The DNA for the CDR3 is TGTGCCAGCAGCTCACAGGGGCGGGTCAATCAGCCCCAGCATTTT. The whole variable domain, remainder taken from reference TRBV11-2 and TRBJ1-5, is EAGVAQSPRYKIIEKRQSVAFWCNPISGHATLYWYQQILGQGPKLLIQFQNNGVVDDSQLPKDRFSAERLKGVDSTLKIQPAKLEDSAVYLCASSSQGRVNQPQHFGDGTRLSIL.

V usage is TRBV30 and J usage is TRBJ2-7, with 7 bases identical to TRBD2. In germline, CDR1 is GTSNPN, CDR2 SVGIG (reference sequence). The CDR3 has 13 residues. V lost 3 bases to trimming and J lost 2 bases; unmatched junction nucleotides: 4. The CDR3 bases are TGTGCCTGGAGGGCCCGGGGGGCCTACGAGCAGTACTTC. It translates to CAWRARGAYEQYF.

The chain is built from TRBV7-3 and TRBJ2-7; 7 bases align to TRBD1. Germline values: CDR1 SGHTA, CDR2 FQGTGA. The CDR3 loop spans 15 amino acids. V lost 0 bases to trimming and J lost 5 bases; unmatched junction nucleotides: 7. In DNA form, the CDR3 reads TGTGCCAGCAGCTTAACGTCAGGGGGAGAGAACGAGCAGTACTTC. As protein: CASSLTSGGENEQYF.

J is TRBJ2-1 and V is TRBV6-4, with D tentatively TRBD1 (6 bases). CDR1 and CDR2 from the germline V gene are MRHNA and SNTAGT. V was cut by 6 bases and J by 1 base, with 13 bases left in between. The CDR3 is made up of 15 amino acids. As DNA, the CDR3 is TGTGCCAGCAGCCGGACAGAAAGTTCCTACAATGAGCAGTTCTTC. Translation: CASSRTESSYNEQFF.

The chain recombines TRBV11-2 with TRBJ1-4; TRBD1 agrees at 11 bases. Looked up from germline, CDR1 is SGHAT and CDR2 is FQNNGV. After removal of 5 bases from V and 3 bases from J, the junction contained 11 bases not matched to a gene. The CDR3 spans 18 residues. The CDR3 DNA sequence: TGTGCCAGCAGCCGGACAGGGGGCCCCGGGTCTGCTAATGAAAAACTGTTTTTT. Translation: CASSRTGGPGSANEKLFF.

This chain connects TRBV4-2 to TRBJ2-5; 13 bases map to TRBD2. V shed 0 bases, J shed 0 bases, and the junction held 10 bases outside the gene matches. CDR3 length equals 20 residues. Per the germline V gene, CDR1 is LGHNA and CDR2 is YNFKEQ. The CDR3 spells CASSQDRGTSGGGYQETQYF. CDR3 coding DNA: TGTGCCAGCAGCCAAGATCGGGGAACTAGCGGGGGGGGGTACCAAGAGACCCAGTACTTC.

CDR3 residues: CASTRDRFYEQYF. As DNA, the CDR3 is TGTGCCAGCACCCGGGACAGGTTTTACGAGCAGTACTTC. V gene TRBV2 combines with J gene TRBJ2-7; 8 bases align to TRBD1. This CDR3 is built from 13 residues. The J segment lost 4 bases and the V segment lost 7 bases, leaving 6 bases of the junction unmatched. The germline gives CDR1 SNHLY, CDR2 FYNNEI.

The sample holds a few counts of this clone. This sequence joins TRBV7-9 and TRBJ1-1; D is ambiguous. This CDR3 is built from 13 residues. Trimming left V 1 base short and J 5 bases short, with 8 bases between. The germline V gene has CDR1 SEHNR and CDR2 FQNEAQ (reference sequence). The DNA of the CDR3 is TGTGCCAGCAGCTTAGTTCAGTCAACTGAAGCTTTCTTT. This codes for CASSLVQSTEAFF.

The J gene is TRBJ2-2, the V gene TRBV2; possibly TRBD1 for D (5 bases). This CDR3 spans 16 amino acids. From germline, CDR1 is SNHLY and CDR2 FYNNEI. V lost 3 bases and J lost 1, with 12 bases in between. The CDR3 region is CASSEVGAENTGELFF. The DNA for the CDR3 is TGTGCCAGCAGTGAGGTTGGGGCAGAGAACACCGGGGAGCTGTTTTTT.

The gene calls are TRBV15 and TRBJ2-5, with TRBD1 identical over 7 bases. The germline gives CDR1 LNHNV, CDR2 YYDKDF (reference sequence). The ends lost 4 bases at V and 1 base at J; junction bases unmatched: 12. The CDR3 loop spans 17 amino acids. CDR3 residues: CATSILPGQRFQETQYF. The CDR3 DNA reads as TGTGCCACCAGCATACTTCCGGGACAGAGATTCCAAGAGACCCAGTACTTC.

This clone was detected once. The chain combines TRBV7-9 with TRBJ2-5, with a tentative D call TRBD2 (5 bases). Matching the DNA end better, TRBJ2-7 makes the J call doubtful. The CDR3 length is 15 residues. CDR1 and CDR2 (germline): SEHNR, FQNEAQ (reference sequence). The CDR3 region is CASSLVAYRSYEQYF. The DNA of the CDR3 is TGTGCCAGCAGCTTAGTAGCGTACCGCTCCTACGAGCAGTACTTC.

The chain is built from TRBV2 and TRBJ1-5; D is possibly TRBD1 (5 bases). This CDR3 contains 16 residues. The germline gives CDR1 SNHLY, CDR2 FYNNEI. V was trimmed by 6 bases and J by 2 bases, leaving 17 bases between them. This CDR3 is CASSPDQGFRNQPQHF. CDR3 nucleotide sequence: TGTGCCAGCAGCCCAGATCAGGGTTTCCGCAATCAGCCCCAGCATTTT.

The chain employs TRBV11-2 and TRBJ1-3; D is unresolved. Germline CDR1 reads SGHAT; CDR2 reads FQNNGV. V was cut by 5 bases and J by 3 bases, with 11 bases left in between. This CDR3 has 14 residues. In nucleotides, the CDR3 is TGTGCCAGCAGCCATGGGCCAAATGGAAACACCATATATTTT. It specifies CASSHGPNGNTIYF.